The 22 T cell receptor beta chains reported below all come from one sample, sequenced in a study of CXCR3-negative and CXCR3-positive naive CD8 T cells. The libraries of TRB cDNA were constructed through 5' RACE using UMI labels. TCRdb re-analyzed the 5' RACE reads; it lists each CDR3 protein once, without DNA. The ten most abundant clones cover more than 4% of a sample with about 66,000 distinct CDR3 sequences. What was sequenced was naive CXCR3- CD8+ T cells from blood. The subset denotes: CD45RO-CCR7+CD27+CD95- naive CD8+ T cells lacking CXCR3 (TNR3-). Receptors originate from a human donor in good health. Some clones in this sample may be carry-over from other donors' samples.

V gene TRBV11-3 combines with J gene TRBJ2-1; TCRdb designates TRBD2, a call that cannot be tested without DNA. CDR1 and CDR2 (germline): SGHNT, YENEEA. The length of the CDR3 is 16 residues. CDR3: CASSSLSGGARDEQFF.

CDR3 region: CASSSGPPDSPLHF. The chain has TRBV5-1 and TRBJ1-6; TCRdb's D call, TRBD1, is unchecked because there is no DNA. The CDR3 is 14 amino acids. The V gene's germline CDR1 is SGHRS and CDR2 YFSETQ.

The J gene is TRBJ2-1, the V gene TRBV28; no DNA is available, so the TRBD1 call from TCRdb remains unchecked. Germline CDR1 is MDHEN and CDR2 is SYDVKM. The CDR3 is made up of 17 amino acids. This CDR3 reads CASSLLGQGVRGYEQFF. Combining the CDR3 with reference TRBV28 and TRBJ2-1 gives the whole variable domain DVKVTQSSRYLVKRTGEKVFLECVQDMDHENMFWYRQDPGLGLRLIYFSYDVKMKEKGDIPEGYSVSREKKERFSLILESASTNQTSMYLCASSLLGQGVRGYEQFFGPGTRLTVL.

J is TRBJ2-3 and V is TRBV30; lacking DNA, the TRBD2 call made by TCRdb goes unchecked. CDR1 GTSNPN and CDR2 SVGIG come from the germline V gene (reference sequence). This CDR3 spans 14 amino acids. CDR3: CAWSVEGRPDTQYF.

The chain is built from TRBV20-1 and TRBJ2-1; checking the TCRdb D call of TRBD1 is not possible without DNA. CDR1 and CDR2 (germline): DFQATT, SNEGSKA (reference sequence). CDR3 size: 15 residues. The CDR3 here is CGASGFGGNYNEQFF.

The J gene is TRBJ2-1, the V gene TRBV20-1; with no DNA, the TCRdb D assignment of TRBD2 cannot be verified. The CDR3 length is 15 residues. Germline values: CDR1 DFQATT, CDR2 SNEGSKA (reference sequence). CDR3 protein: CSAVTGTSGSYEQFF.

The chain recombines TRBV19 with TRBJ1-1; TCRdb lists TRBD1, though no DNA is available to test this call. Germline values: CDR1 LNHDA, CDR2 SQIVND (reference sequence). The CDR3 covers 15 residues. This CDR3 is CASSIGGTGLAEAFF.

This chain's CDR3 is CASSDGANEQFF. The chain has TRBV12-3 or TRBV12-4 and TRBJ2-1; with no DNA, the TCRdb D assignment of TRBD1 cannot be verified. This CDR3 has 12 residues.

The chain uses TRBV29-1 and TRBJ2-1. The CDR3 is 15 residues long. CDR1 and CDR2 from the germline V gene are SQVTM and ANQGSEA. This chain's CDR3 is CSVLTDFPPYNEQFF.

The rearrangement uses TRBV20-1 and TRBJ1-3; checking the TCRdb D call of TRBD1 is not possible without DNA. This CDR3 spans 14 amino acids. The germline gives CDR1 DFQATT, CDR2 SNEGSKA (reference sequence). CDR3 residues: CSAQTGGDGNTIYF.

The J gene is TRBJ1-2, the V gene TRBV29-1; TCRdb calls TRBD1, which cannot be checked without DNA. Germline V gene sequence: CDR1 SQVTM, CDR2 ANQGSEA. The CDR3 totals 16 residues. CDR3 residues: CSVEEGQGAGGYGYTF.

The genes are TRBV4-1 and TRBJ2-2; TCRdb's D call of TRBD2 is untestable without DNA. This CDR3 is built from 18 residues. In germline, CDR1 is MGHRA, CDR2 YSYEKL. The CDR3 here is CASSQMDTGTSGGGELFF.

CDR3 residues: CASSLTAHPSGANVLTF. The rearrangement links TRBV28 to TRBJ2-6; without DNA, the TCRdb call of TRBD1 cannot be checked. The CDR3 has 17 amino acids. CDR1 and CDR2 from the germline V gene are MDHEN and SYDVKM.

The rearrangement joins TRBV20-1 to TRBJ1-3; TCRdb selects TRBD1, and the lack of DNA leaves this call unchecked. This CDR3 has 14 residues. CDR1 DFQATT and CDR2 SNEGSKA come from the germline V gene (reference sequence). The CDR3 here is CSAQDREEGNTIYF.

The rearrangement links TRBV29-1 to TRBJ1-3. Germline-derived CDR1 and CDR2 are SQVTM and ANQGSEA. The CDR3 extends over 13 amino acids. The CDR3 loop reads CSVEEGSGNTIYF.

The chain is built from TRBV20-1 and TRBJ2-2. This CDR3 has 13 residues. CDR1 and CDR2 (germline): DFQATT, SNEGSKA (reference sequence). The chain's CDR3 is CSADASGTGELFF.

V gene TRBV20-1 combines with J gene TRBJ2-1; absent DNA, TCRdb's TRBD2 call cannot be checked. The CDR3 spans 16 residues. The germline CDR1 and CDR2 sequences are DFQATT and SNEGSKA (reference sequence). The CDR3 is CSARTSGGPWGNEQFF.

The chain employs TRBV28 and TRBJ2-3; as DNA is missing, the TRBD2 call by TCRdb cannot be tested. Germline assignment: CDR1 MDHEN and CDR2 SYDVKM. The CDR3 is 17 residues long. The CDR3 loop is CASSLPGLAPKGDTQYF. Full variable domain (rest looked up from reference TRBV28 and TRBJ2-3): DVKVTQSSRYLVKRTGEKVFLECVQDMDHENMFWYRQDPGLGLRLIYFSYDVKMKEKGDIPEGYSVSREKKERFSLILESASTNQTSMYLCASSLPGLAPKGDTQYFGPGTRLTVL.

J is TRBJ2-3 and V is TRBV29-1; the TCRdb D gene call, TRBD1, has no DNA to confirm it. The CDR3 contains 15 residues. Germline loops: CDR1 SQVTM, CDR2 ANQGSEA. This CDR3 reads CSVVLRGFGTDTQYF.

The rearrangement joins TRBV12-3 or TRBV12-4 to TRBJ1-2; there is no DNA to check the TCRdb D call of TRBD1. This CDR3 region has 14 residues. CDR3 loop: CASSLRDSPYGYTF.

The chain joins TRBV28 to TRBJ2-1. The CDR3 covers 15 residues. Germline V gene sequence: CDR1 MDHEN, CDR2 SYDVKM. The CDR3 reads CASSRPGSSYNEQFF.

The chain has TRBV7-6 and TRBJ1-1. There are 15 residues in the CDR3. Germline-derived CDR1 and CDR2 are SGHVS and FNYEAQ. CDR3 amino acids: CASSQTLDGNTEAFF.